Below are 11 T cell receptor beta chains sequenced from a single sample in a study of cytomegalovirus exposure and HLA in healthy donors. In the PCR, 60 Vbeta and 13 Jbeta primers were used. The repertoire was sequenced with immunoSEQ multiplex PCR; TCRdb's copy has only in-frame clones and lacks some. The repertoire includes roughly 160,000 clones, around 73% of them detected once, and about 5.4% sits in the top ten. The sample consisted of PBMCs. These receptors were obtained from a young woman in good health and CMV-seropositive.

The V call is TRBV7-6, the J call TRBJ2-3; 8 bases are shared with TRBD1. The V segment lost 5 bases and the J segment 5 bases; nucleotides outside the gene matches: 6. The germline gives CDR1 SGHVS, CDR2 FNYEAQ. The CDR3 length is 14 residues. DNA of the CDR3: TGTGCCAGCAGCCTGGACAGGGATGGAGATACGCAGTATTTT. Its protein is CASSLDRDGDTQYF.

As DNA, the CDR3 is TGTGCCAGCAGCTTGCTAGCGGGGTTAAAGACCCAGTACTTC. Translating it yields CASSLLAGLKTQYF. This chain links TRBV5-6 with TRBJ2-5, with 9 bases that match TRBD2. Germline trimming cut 1 base from V and 6 bases from J; bases unmatched to any gene: 4. Germline assignment: CDR1 SGHDT and CDR2 YYEEEE. The CDR3 totals 14 residues. Full variable domain (rest looked up from reference TRBV5-6 and TRBJ2-5): DAGVTQSPTHLIKTRGQQVTLRCSPKSGHDTVSWYQQALGQGPQFIFQYYEEEERQRGNFPDRFSGHQFPNYSSELNVNALLLGDSALYLCASSLLAGLKTQYFGPGTRLLVL.

The chain carries TRBV28 and TRBJ1-5; tentatively, D is TRBD1 (6 bases). The CDR3 length is 15 residues. The V end was cut by 3 bases, the J end by 2 bases, with 11 bases between. The germline V gene has CDR1 MDHEN and CDR2 SYDVKM. CDR3 protein: CASSFSGQRNQPQHF. CDR3 coding DNA: TGTGCCAGCAGTTTCTCCGGACAGCGCAATCAGCCCCAGCATTTT.

This chain connects TRBV7-6 to TRBJ1-1; perhaps TRBD1 as D (5 bases). Between the trimmed V and J ends, which lost 4 bases and 1 base, there was a span of 10 bases. Per germline, CDR1 SGHVS and CDR2 FNYEAQ. This CDR3 comprises 14 residues. CDR3 in DNA: TGTGCCAGCAGCTGGGGGGGTGGGAACACTGAAGCTTTCTTT. Translated: CASSWGGGNTEAFF.

The chain combines TRBV4-3 with TRBJ1-2, with 10 bases aligning to TRBD1. After removal of 1 base from V and 8 bases from J, the junction contained 7 bases not matched to a gene. This CDR3 region has 15 residues. Germline V gene data show CDR1 as LGHNA and CDR2 as YSLEER. The DNA for the CDR3 is TGCGCCAGCAGCCAAGGACCGACAGGGGGCCGAGGCTACACCTTC. It yields the protein CASSQGPTGGRGYTF.

The chain carries TRBV11-2 and TRBJ2-2; D is unresolved. This CDR3 has 15 residues. Germline V gene sequence: CDR1 SGHAT, CDR2 FQNNGV. Trimming took 1 base from V and 7 from J, leaving 13 bases between them. CDR3 sequence reads: CASSLGGTAGGELFF. The CDR3 DNA sequence: TGTGCCAGCAGCTTAGGTGGCACGGCAGGCGGGGAGCTGTTTTTT.

The sample holds one count of this clone. The chain uses TRBV7-9 and TRBJ1-4, with 12 bases lining up with TRBD1. CDR1 and CDR2 (germline): SEHNR, FQNEAQ (reference sequence). The CDR3 has 16 amino acids. Trimming at V came to 5 bases and at J to 2 bases, leaving 3 bases not matched to a gene. The CDR3 sequence is CASSPGQGATNEKLFF. CDR3 coding DNA: TGTGCCAGCAGCCCGGGACAGGGGGCGACTAATGAAAAACTGTTTTTT.

This sequence joins TRBV11-2 and TRBJ2-7, with TRBD1 identical over 7 bases. In germline, CDR1 is SGHAT, CDR2 FQNNGV. The V gene end was trimmed by 5 bases and the J gene end by 1 base; junction bases not matched to a gene: 5. This CDR3 is built from 14 residues. The CDR3 region is CASSLRTGSYEQYF. CDR3 nucleotides: TGTGCCAGCAGCCTTAGGACAGGATCCTACGAGCAGTACTTC.

In regard to this clone: The junction differs from germline at one of its ends, possibly a read error. The rearrangement links TRBV7-9 to TRBJ2-5; 8 nucleotides line up with TRBD1. Germline loops: CDR1 SEHNR, CDR2 FQNEAQ (reference sequence). The CDR3 totals 15 residues. The CDR3 loop is CSSSLAGTGLETQYF. The CDR3 bases are TGTTCCAGCAGCTTAGCTGGGACAGGTTTAGAGACCCAGTACTTC.

The chain uses TRBV4-3 and TRBJ1-4, with 12 bases matching TRBD1. Losses at the gene ends were 3 bases for V and 6 bases for J; bases not matched to a gene: 11. Germline V gene data show CDR1 as LGHNA and CDR2 as YSLEER. The length of the CDR3 is 18 residues. The CDR3 DNA reads TGCGCCAGCAGCCAGGAACTCGGGACAGGGGGCGTAGATGAAAAACTGTTTTTT. This codes for CASSQELGTGGVDEKLFF.

As concerns this clone: Other DNA sequences in this specimen translate into the identical CDR3. The rearrangement uses TRBV19 and TRBJ1-1; D is uncertain. Germline CDR1 reads LNHDA; CDR2 reads SQIVND (reference sequence). The CDR3 length is 14 residues. Trimming took 0 bases from V and 1 from J, leaving 6 bases between them. As DNA, the CDR3 is TGTGCCAGTAGTATAGATCGGGGGAACACTGAAGCTTTCTTT. Translation: CASSIDRGNTEAFF.